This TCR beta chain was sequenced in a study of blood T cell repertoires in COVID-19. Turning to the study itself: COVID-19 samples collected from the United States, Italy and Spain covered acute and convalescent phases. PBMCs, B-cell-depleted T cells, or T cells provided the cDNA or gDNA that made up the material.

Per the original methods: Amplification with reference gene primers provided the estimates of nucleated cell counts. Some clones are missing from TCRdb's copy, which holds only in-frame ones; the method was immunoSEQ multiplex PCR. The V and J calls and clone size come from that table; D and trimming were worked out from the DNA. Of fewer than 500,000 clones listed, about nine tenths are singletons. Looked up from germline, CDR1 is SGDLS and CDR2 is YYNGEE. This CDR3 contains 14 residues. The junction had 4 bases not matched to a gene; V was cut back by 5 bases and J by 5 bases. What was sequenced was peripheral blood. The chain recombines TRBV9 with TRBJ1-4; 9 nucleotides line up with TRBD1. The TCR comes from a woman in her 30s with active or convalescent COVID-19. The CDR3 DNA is TGTGCCAGCAGGAAGACAGGGGGGAATGAAAAACTGTTTTTT. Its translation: CASRKTGGNEKLFF. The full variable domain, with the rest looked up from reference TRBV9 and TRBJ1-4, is DSGVTQTPKHLITATGQRVTLRCSPRSGDLSVYWYQQSLDQGLQFLIQYYNGEERAKGNILERFSAQQFPDLHSELNLSSLELGDSALYFCASRKTGGNEKLFFGSGTQLSVL.